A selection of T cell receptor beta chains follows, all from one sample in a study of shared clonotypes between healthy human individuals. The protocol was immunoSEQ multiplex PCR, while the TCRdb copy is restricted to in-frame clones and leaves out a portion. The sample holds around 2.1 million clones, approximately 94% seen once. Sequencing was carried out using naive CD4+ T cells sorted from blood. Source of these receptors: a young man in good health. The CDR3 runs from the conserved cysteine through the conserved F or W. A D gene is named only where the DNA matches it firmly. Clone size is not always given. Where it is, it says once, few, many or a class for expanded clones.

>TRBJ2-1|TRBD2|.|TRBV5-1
TGCGCCAGCAGTCCTACTAGCGGGGGCCCGAATGAGCAGTTCTTC
CASSPTSGGPNEQFF
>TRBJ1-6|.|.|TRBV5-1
TGCGCCAGCCAGACGGGACCAAATTCACCCCTCCACTTT
CASQTGPNSPLHF
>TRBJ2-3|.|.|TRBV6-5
TGTGCCAGCAGTTACTCAAACCTGGCAGATACGCAGTATTTT
CASSYSNLADTQYF
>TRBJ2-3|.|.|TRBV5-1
TGCGCCAGCAGCGGAGGGACCCAGAGCACAGATACGCAGTATTTT
CASSGGTQSTDTQYF
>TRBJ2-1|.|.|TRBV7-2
TGTGCCAGCACCGCCCAGTTCTCGAGCTCCTACAATGAGCAGTTCTTC
CASTAQFSSSYNEQFF
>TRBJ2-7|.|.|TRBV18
TGTGCCAGCTCACCACCCACTTCCACAGTACGCGAGCAGTACTTC
CASSPPTSTVREQYF
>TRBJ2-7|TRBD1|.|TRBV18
TGTGCCAGCTCACCAGGGACAGGGGGTACCTACGAGCAGTACTTC
CASSPGTGGTYEQYF
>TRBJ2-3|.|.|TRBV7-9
TGTGCCAGCAGGGAGGTGCAGCTAACGCTGGGTACGCAGTATTTT
CASREVQLTLGTQYF
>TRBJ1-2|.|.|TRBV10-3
TGTGCCATCAGTGGGACTACTAACTATGGCTACACCTTC
CAISGTTNYGYTF
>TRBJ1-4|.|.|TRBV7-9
TGTGCCAGCAGCTTAGGGCAGGGAGGGGATGAAAAACTGTTTTTT
CASSLGQGGDEKLFF
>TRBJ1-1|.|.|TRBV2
TGTGCCAGCACCTCACAGACCCCGAACACTGAAGCTTTCTTT
CASTSQTPNTEAFF
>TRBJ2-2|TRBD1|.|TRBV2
TGTGCCAGCAAAGCCCAGGGGGCTGGAAGGGCCGGGGAGCTGTTTTTT
CASKAQGAGRAGELFF
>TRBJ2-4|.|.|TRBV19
TGTGCCAGTAGTATTTGGGGCCTAGCCAAAAACATTCAGTACTTC
CASSIWGLAKNIQYF
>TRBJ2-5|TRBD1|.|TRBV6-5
TGTGCCAGCAGTACCGGACAGGGGCCGAGGGAGACCCAGTACTTC
CASSTGQGPRETQYF
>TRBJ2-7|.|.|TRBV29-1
TGCAGCGTTGAAAGGGGAATGGGCGAGCAGTACTTC
CSVERGMGEQYF
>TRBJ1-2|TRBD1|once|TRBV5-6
TGTGCCAGCAGCTTGGTACAGGGGTACTATGGCTACACCTTC
CASSLVQGYYGYTF
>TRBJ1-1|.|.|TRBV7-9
TGTGCCAGCACCTGGGGGCGGACTGAAGCTTTCTTT
CASTWGRTEAFF
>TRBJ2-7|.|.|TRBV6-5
TGTGCCAGCGGGAGATACGGCCCCTACGAGCAGTACTTC
CASGRYGPYEQYF
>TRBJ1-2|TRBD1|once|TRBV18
TGTGCCAGCTCACCAACAGGGGTCGACTATGGCTACACCTTC
CASSPTGVDYGYTF
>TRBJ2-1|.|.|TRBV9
TGTGCCAGCAGCGTAGACGCACGAATGCAGTTCTTC
CASSVDARMQFF
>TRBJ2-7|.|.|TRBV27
TGTGCCAGCAGTACCTACCTATCCAACTCCTACGAGCAGTACTTC
CASSTYLSNSYEQYF
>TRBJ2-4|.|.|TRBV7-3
TGTGCCAGCAGCTTAAGGGGTCAAGGACAGAACATTCAGTACTTC
CASSLRGQGQNIQYF
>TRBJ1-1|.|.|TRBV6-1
TGTGCCAGCAGTGAGAGTTCAGGAGCTTTCTTT
CASSESSGAFF
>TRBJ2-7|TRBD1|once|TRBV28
TGTGCCAGCAGCCGGACAGGGGTAATGGTCTACGAGCAGTACTTC
CASSRTGVMVYEQYF
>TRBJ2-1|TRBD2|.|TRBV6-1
TGTGCCAGCAGTGTTTGGACTAGCGGAAGCTCCTACAATGAGCAGTTCTTC
CASSVWTSGSSYNEQFF
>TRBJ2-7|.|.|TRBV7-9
TGTGCCAGCAGCTTAGCCAGGAGAAATACCTACGAGCAGTACTTC
CASSLARRNTYEQYF
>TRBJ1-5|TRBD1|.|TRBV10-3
TGTGCCATCAGTGAGTCAGGACAGGGCCCAAATCAGCCCCAGCATTTT
CAISESGQGPNQPQHF
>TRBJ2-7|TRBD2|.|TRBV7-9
TGTGCCAGCAGCTTAGACACTAGCGGGGGGACCCCCTACGAGCAGTACTTC
CASSLDTSGGTPYEQYF
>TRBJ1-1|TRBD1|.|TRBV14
TGTGCCAGCAGGCGACAGGGAACGAACACTGAAGCTTTCTTT
CASRRQGTNTEAFF
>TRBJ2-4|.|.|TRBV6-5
TGTGCCACCGGAAGGGACATTCAGTACTTC
CATGRDIQYF
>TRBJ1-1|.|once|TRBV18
TGTGCCAGCTCGTCGACAGCCGGCACTGAAGCTTTCTTT
CASSSTAGTEAFF
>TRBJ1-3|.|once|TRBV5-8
TGTGCCAGCAGCTGGACTATTTCTGGAAACACCATATATTTT
CASSWTISGNTIYF
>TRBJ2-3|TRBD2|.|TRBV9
TGTGCCAGCAGCCATGGACTAGCGGGGCCAGATACGCAGTATTTT
CASSHGLAGPDTQYF
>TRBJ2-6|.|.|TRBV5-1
TGCGCCAGCAGCTTGGGGGCGAGCTCTGGGGCCAACGTCCTGACTTTC
CASSLGASSGANVLTF
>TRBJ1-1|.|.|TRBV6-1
TGTGCCAGCAGTGAAGAAGCCGGAACGAACACTGAAGCTTTCTTT
CASSEEAGTNTEAFF
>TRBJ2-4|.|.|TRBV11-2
TGTGCCAGCAGCTTAGAGGGGCCTACCTCCAAAGGCATTCAGTACTTC
CASSLEGPTSKGIQYF
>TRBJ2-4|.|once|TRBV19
TGTGCCAGTACCCATAACGAGGACATTCAGTACTTC
CASTHNEDIQYF
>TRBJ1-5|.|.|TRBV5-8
TGTGCCAGCAGCTCCGGGTGGAGCAATCAGCCCCAGCATTTT
CASSSGWSNQPQHF
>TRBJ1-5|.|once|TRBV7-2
TGTGCCAGCAGCGAGCAGAGCAATCAGCCCCAGCATTTT
CASSEQSNQPQHF
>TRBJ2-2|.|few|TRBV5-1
TGCGCCAGCAGCTTGGCAGGACAGAACACCGGGGAGCTGTTTTTT
CASSLAGQNTGELFF
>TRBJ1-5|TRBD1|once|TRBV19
TGTGCCAGCGGGACAGGGCCCTCTTATAGCAATCAGCCCCAGCATTTT
CASGTGPSYSNQPQHF
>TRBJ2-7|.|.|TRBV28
TGTGCCAGCAGTTTAAGATTTTGGGCCGGATCCTACGAGCAGTACTTC
CASSLRFWAGSYEQYF
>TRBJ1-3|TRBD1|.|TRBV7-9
TGTGCCAGCAGCCCACAGCAGGACAGGGACGGAAACACCATATATTTT
CASSPQQDRDGNTIYF
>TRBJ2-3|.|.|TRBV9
TGTGCCAGCAGCCGGGGCGATACGCAGTATTTT
CASSRGDTQYF
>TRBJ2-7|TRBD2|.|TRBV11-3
TGTGCCAGCAGCTTATCGGGGGGCGAGCAGTACTTC
CASSLSGGEQYF
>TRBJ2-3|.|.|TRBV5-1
TGCGCCAGCAGCCCGCAGGGGACTAGCACAGATACGCAGTATTTT
CASSPQGTSTDTQYF
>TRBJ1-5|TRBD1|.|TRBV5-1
TGCGCCAGCAGCCCCGACGACAGGGAGGGCCAGCCCCAGCATTTT
CASSPDDREGQPQHF
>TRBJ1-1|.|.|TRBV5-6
TGTGCCAGCAGCTTGGAAACAGGGTCTATGAACACTGAAGCTTTCTTT
CASSLETGSMNTEAFF
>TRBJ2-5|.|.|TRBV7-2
TGTGCCAGCACTAGCAGGGCATATGCAGGAGAGACCCAGTACTTC
CASTSRAYAGETQYF
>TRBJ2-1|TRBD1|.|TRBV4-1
TGCGCCAGCAGCCAAGATCCAGGACAGGGGGGCAATGAGCAGTTCTTC
CASSQDPGQGGNEQFF